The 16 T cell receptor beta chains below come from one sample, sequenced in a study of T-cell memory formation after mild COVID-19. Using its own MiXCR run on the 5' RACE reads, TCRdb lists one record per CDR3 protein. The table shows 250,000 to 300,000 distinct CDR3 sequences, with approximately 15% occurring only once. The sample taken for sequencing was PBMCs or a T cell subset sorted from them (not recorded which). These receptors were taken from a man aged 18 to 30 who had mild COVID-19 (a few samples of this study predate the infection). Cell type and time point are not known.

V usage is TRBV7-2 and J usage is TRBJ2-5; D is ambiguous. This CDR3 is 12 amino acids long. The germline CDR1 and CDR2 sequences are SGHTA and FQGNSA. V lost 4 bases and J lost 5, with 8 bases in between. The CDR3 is CASSSDGETQYF. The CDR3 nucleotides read TGTGCCAGCAGCTCCGATGGCGAGACCCAGTACTTC.

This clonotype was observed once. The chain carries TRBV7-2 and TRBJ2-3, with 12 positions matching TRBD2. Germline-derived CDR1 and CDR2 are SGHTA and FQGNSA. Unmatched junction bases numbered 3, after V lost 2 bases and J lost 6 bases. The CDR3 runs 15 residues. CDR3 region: CASSLRLAGVDTQYF. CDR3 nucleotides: TGTGCCAGCAGCTTAAGACTAGCGGGGGTGGATACGCAGTATTTT.

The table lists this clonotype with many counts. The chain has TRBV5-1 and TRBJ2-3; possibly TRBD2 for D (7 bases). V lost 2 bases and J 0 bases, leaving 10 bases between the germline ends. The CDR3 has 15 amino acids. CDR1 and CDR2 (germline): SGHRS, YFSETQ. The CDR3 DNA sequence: TGCGCCAGCAGCTTCGGGGGGCCTAGCACAGATACGCAGTATTTT. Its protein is CASSFGGPSTDTQYF. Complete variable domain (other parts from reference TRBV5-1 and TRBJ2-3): KAGVTQTPRYLIKTRGQQVTLSCSPISGHRSVSWYQQTPGQGLQFLFEYFSETQRNKGNFPGRFSGRQFSNSRSEMNVSTLELGDSALYLCASSFGGPSTDTQYFGPGTRLTVL.

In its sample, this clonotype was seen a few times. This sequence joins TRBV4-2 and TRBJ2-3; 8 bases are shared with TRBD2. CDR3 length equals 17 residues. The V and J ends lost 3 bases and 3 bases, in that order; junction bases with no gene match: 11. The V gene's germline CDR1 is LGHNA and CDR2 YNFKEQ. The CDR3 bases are TGTGCCAGCAGCCAGGCCATGGGGCGGGGGGCAACAGATACGCAGTATTTT. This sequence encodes CASSQAMGRGATDTQYF.

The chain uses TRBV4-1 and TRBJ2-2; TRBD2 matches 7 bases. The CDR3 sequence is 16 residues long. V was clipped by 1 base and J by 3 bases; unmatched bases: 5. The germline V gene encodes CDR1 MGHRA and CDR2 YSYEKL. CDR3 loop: CASSQVPGGYTGELFF. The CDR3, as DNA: TGCGCCAGCAGCCAAGTACCGGGGGGATACACCGGGGAGCTGTTTTTT.

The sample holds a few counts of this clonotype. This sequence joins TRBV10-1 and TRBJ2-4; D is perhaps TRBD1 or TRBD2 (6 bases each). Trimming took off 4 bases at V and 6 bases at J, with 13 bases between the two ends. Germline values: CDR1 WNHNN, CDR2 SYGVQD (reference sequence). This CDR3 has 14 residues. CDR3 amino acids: CASSGGAPGNIQYF. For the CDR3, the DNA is TGCGCCAGCAGTGGGGGGGCGCCGGGAAACATTCAGTACTTC.

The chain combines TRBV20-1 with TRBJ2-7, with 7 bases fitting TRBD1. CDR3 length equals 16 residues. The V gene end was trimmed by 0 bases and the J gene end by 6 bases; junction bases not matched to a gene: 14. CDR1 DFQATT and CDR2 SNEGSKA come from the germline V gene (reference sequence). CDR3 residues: CSARDPGQPLSAEQYF. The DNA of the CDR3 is TGCAGTGCTAGAGACCCGGGACAGCCCCTTTCCGCCGAGCAGTACTTC.

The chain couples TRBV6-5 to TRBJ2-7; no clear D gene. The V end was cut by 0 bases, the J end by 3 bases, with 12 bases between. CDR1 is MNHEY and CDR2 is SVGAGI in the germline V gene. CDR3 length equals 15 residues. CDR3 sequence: CASSYSMMTLYEQYF. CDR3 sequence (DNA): TGTGCCAGCAGTTACTCGATGATGACGCTCTACGAGCAGTACTTC.

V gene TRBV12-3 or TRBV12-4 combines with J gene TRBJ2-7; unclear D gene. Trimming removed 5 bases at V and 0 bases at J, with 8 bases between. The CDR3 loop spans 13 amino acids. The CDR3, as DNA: TGTGCCAGCAGTCGCGTAAGCTCCTACGAGCAGTACTTC. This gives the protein CASSRVSSYEQYF.

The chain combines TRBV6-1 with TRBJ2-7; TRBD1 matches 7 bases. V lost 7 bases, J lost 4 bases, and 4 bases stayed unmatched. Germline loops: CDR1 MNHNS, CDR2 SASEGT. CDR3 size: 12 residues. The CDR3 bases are TGTGCCAGCAACCGACAGGGTTACGAGCAGTACTTC. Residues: CASNRQGYEQYF.

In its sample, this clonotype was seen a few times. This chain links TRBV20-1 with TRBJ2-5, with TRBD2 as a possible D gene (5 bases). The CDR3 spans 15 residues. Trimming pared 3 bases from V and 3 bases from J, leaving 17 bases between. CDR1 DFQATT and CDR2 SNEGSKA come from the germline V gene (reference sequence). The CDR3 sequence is CSASGLRGMEETQYF. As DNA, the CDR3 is TGCAGTGCTAGTGGACTTAGAGGGATGGAAGAGACCCAGTACTTC.

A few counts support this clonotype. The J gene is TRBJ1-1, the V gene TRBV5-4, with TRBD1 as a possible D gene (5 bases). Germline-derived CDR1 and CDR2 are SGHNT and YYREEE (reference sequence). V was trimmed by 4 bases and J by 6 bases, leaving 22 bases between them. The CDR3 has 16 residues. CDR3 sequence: CASSTGGWPPEAEAFF. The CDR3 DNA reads TGTGCCAGCAGCACTGGGGGTTGGCCTCCTGAAGCTGAAGCTTTCTTT.

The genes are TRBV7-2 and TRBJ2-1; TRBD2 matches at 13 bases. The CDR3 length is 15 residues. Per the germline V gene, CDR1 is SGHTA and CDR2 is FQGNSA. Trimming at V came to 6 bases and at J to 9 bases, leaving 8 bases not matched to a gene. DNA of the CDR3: TGTGCCAGCAGTGAAACTAGCGGGGGGGCTCGTGAGCAGTTCTTC. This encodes CASSETSGGAREQFF. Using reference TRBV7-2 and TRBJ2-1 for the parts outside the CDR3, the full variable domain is GAGVSQSPSNKVTEKGKDVELRCDPISGHTALYWYRQSLGQGLEFLIYFQGNSAPDKSGLPSDRFSAERTGGSVSTLTIQRTQQEDSAVYLCASSETSGGAREQFFGPGTRLTVL.

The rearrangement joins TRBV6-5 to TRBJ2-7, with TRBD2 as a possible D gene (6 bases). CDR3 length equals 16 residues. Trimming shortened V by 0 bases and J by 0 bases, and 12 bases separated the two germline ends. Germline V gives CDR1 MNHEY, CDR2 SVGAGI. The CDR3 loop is CASSYSLAASSYEQYF. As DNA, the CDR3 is TGTGCCAGCAGTTACTCATTAGCGGCTAGCTCCTACGAGCAGTACTTC.

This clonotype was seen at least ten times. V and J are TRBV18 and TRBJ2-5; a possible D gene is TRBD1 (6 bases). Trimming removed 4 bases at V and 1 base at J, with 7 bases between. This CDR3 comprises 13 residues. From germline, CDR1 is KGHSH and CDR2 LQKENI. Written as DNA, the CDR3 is TGTGCCAGCTCACGGGACATCCAAGAGACCCAGTACTTC. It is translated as CASSRDIQETQYF.

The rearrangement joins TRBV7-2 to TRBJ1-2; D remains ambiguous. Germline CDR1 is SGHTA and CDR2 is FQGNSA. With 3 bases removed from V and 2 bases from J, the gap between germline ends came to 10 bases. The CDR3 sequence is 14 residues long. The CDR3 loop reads CASSFQEGNYGYTF. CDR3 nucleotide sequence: TGTGCCAGCAGCTTTCAGGAAGGGAACTATGGCTACACCTTC.